This T cell receptor beta chain was identified during a study of blood T cell repertoires in COVID-19. Study at large: The cDNA or gDNA used as material had been derived from T cells, B-cell-depleted T cells, or PBMCs.

Study processing details: Amplified reference gene primers provided the basis for estimating nucleated cell counts. The assay was immunoSEQ multiplex PCR, and TCRdb's table has in-frame clones only and misses some. The V and J calls and the clone size are those of that table, but D and trimming were determined from the DNA. The sample lists 150,000 or so clones; about 85% were seen once. The length of the CDR3 is 12 residues. Germline values: CDR1 SGHRS, CDR2 YFSETQ. The V end lost 0 bases, the J end lost 8 bases, and 8 bases lay between the germline ends. Sequenced material: peripheral blood. This chain uses TRBV5-1 with TRBJ1-1; D is perhaps TRBD1 (5 bases). This TCR was sampled from a man between 70 and 80 years old who had recovered from COVID-19. The CDR3 reads CASSLGGREAFF. The CDR3 DNA is TGCGCCAGCAGCTTGGGGGGCAGAGAAGCTTTCTTT.